The 31 T cell receptor beta chains below come from one sample, sequenced in a study of blood T cell repertoires in COVID-19. Profiled with immunoSEQ multiplex PCR; TCRdb holds only in-frame clones, not every one. The repertoire holds over 150,000 clones, with about 85% as singletons. The specimen was peripheral blood. The receptors shown here come from a woman older than 75 with COVID-19, enrolled during active disease.

This sequence joins TRBV4-2 and TRBJ2-3; 12 bases are a match to TRBD2. Trimming at V came to 5 bases and at J to 1 base, leaving 13 bases not matched to a gene. The germline CDR1 and CDR2 sequences are LGHNA and YNFKEQ. The CDR3 sequence is 19 residues long. The CDR3 is CASSSRPLAGGPGTDTQYF. CDR3 sequence (DNA): TGTGCCAGCAGCTCACGGCCGCTAGCGGGAGGGCCGGGCACAGATACGCAGTATTTT.

V is TRBV7-9 and J is TRBJ2-1; D is possibly TRBD2 (6 bases). From germline, CDR1 is SEHNR and CDR2 FQNEAQ (reference sequence). The CDR3 contains 11 residues. V was trimmed by 3 bases and J by 11 bases, leaving 8 bases between them. CDR3 nucleotides: TGTGCCAGCAGCTTCCGCGGGAAGCAGTTCTTC. Encoded protein: CASSFRGKQFF.

This clone occurred once. The chain couples TRBV7-9 to TRBJ2-2, with D tentatively TRBD2 (6 bases). This CDR3 has 16 residues. From germline, CDR1 is SEHNR and CDR2 FQNEAQ (reference sequence). V lost 2 bases to trimming and J lost 4 bases, with 14 bases between them. CDR3 sequence (DNA): TGTGCCAGCAGCTTACTCCTCCCCGGGGGCACCGGGGAGCTGTTTTTT. It encodes CASSLLLPGGTGELFF.

This chain links TRBV6-5 with TRBJ1-2, with a tentative D call TRBD1 (5 bases). Trimming pared 6 bases from V and 5 bases from J, leaving 19 bases between. The CDR3 runs to 15 residues. The germline CDR1 and CDR2 sequences are MNHEY and SVGAGI. CDR3 sequence (DNA): TGTGCCAGCAGGACCACTCAGGGTGCAGGGTATGGCTACACCTTC. Translating it yields CASRTTQGAGYGYTF.

This rearrangement joins TRBV7-2 to TRBJ2-3; 10 bases match TRBD2. Germline trimming cut 4 bases from V and 4 bases from J; bases unmatched to any gene: 5. Germline V gene lookup returns CDR1 SGHTA and CDR2 FQGNSA. This CDR3 is built from 15 residues. CDR3 residues: CASSSSGRVSDTQYF. The CDR3 DNA reads as TGTGCCAGCAGCTCTAGCGGGAGAGTATCAGATACGCAGTATTTT. Complete variable domain (other parts from reference TRBV7-2 and TRBJ2-3): GAGVSQSPSNKVTEKGKDVELRCDPISGHTALYWYRQSLGQGLEFLIYFQGNSAPDKSGLPSDRFSAERTGGSVSTLTIQRTQQEDSAVYLCASSSSGRVSDTQYFGPGTRLTVL.

The V call is TRBV18, the J call TRBJ2-7; 9 bases align to TRBD1. CDR1 and CDR2 from the germline V gene are KGHSH and LQKENI. Unmatched junction bases numbered 11, after V lost 6 bases and J lost 5 bases. The CDR3 runs to 15 residues. The CDR3 DNA reads as TGTGCCAGCTCCCCGGGACAGGGCTTGACGGACGAGCAGTACTTC. This codes for CASSPGQGLTDEQYF.

Only one count was recorded for this clone. The chain couples TRBV29-1 to TRBJ2-2, with TRBD1 as a possible D gene (5 bases). The CDR3 is made up of 13 amino acids. Germline V gene sequence: CDR1 SQVTM, CDR2 ANQGSEA. The V gene lost 7 bases and the J gene lost 5 bases, with 14 bases spanning the gap. In nucleotides, the CDR3 is TGCAGCGCCACCCGACAGCAAACCGGGGAGCTGTTTTTT. This gives the protein CSATRQQTGELFF.

V is TRBV28 and J is TRBJ2-7, with TRBD1 as a possible D gene (5 bases). This CDR3 has 16 amino acids. Germline V gives CDR1 MDHEN, CDR2 SYDVKM. Deletions cut 5 bases from V and 3 bases from J, with 20 bases between. The DNA for the CDR3 is TGTGCCAGCAGTCAACATCAGGGTCTGGGAAACTACGAGCAGTACTTC. This translates into CASSQHQGLGNYEQYF. Together with reference TRBV28 and TRBJ2-7, the CDR3 gives the full variable domain: DVKVTQSSRYLVKRTGEKVFLECVQDMDHENMFWYRQDPGLGLRLIYFSYDVKMKEKGDIPEGYSVSREKKERFSLILESASTNQTSMYLCASSQHQGLGNYEQYFGPGTRLTVT.

This chain joins TRBV5-1 and TRBJ2-1; 13 positions match TRBD2. The CDR3 is made up of 19 amino acids. Germline-derived CDR1 and CDR2 are SGHRS and YFSETQ. Trimming took 5 bases from V and 1 from J; bases not matched to a gene: 12. CDR3 loop: CASRSDWTSGSGSYNEQFF. Written as DNA, the CDR3 is TGCGCCAGCAGGTCGGATTGGACTAGCGGGAGTGGGTCCTACAATGAGCAGTTCTTC.

The chain uses TRBV7-2 and TRBJ1-2; D perhaps matches TRBD1 (5 bases). From germline, CDR1 is SGHTA and CDR2 FQGNSA. Trimming cost V 5 bases and J 4 bases, with 17 bases left between them. The CDR3 is 15 amino acids. The chain's CDR3 is CASSPYGAGRYGYTF. The CDR3 nucleotides are TGTGCCAGCAGCCCTTATGGGGCAGGGCGCTATGGCTACACCTTC.

This chain joins TRBV7-3 and TRBJ1-1, with 7 bases fitting TRBD1. The J segment lost 3 bases and the V segment lost 5 bases, leaving 6 bases of the junction unmatched. The CDR3 length is 14 residues. CDR1 SGHTA and CDR2 FQGTGA come from the germline V gene. CDR3 DNA: TGTGCCAGCAGCCGCAATCAGGGGGACACTGAAGCTTTCTTT. Its protein is CASSRNQGDTEAFF.

The chain uses TRBV9 and TRBJ2-1; 7 bases match TRBD2. Germline CDR1 reads SGDLS; CDR2 reads YYNGEE. V lost 4 bases to trimming and J lost 3 bases; unmatched junction nucleotides: 7. The length of the CDR3 is 15 residues. The CDR3 nucleotides are TGTGCCAGCAGCTCCCTAGGGAGGGACTACAATGAGCAGTTCTTC. Protein sequence: CASSSLGRDYNEQFF.

The gene calls are TRBV7-9 and TRBJ2-3, with TRBD2 matching 9 bases. The CDR3 spans 13 residues. In germline, CDR1 is SEHNR, CDR2 FQNEAQ (reference sequence). The V segment lost 8 bases and the J segment 3 bases; nucleotides outside the gene matches: 3. The CDR3 coding sequence is TGTGCCAGCGTTAGCGGGAGTACAGATACGCAGTATTTT. Residues: CASVSGSTDTQYF.

The rearrangement links TRBV7-8 to TRBJ1-2, with D unresolved. CDR1 SGHVS and CDR2 FQNEAQ come from the germline V gene. The CDR3 sequence is 15 residues long. V lost 5 bases and J lost 4, with 17 bases in between. CDR3 sequence: CASSPEGGRTYGYTF. CDR3 in DNA: TGTGCCAGCAGCCCGGAGGGAGGGCGAACCTATGGCTACACCTTC.

This chain connects TRBV29-1 to TRBJ1-2, with D hard to call. Deletions cut 5 bases from V and 5 bases from J, with 9 bases between. Germline CDR1 SQVTM, CDR2 ANQGSEA. The CDR3 sequence is 11 residues long. The CDR3 DNA follows: TGCAGCGTTTACAGTTCTTATGGCTACACCTTC. Translation gives CSVYSSYGYTF.

This clone was counted a single time. J is TRBJ2-4 and V is TRBV18; D remains ambiguous. This CDR3 comprises 14 residues. The germline gives CDR1 KGHSH, CDR2 LQKENI. Trimming took off 3 bases at V and 0 bases at J, with 6 bases between the two ends. Written as DNA, the CDR3 is TGTGCCAGCTCACCTTCGGGAGCCAAAAACATTCAGTACTTC. Protein product: CASSPSGAKNIQYF.

V usage is TRBV2 and J usage is TRBJ2-1; D unclear. The CDR3 contains 13 residues. V lost 9 bases and J 2 bases, leaving 11 bases between the germline ends. CDR1 is SNHLY, CDR2 FYNNEI, per germline. The CDR3 DNA sequence: TGTGCCAGTCATAGAGAGACCTACAATGAGCAGTTCTTC. Its translation is CASHRETYNEQFF.

This sequence joins TRBV15 and TRBJ2-3, with 8 bases fitting TRBD1. Germline V gives CDR1 LNHNV, CDR2 YYDKDF (reference sequence). V gave up 3 bases and J gave up 5 bases; unmatched junction bases: 10. The CDR3 covers 16 residues. The CDR3 DNA is TGTGCCACCAGCAGCCCGGGACAGGCAGCAGGAGATACGCAGTATTTT. This codes for CATSSPGQAAGDTQYF.

V and J are TRBV5-1 and TRBJ2-2; a weak D match, TRBD2 (6 bases). Germline values: CDR1 SGHRS, CDR2 YFSETQ. V dropped 7 bases and J dropped 0 bases, with 16 bases sitting between them. This CDR3 is 16 amino acids long. CDR3 residues: CASSGSSATNTGELFF. The CDR3 DNA follows: TGCGCCAGCTCGGGCTCTAGCGCCACGAACACCGGGGAGCTGTTTTTT.

In its sample, this clone was seen a few times. The rearrangement links TRBV5-1 to TRBJ1-4; maybe TRBD1 (6 bases). The germline gives CDR1 SGHRS, CDR2 YFSETQ. V lost 5 bases and J lost 8, with 16 bases in between. This CDR3 has 14 amino acids. The CDR3 loop is CASRERLQGEKLFF. In DNA, the CDR3 is TGCGCCAGCAGAGAGAGGTTACAGGGAGAAAAACTGTTTTTT.

The chain is built from TRBV4-1 and TRBJ1-2, with D maybe TRBD1 (5 bases). This CDR3 spans 14 amino acids. CDR1 and CDR2 (germline): MGHRA, YSYEKL. Trimming stripped 0 bases from V and 7 bases from J, with 12 bases between. CDR3 residues: CASSQDPGLGGYTF. In DNA form, the CDR3 reads TGCGCCAGCAGCCAAGATCCAGGGCTGGGTGGCTACACCTTC.

This clone was observed once. The chain has TRBV7-3 and TRBJ2-5, with TRBD2 identical over 9 bases. CDR3 length equals 16 residues. Germline-derived CDR1 and CDR2 are SGHTA and FQGTGA. V was pared by 3 bases and J by 4 bases, with 9 bases of the junction left unmatched. The CDR3 loop reads CASSFGGRGGLETQYF. The CDR3 coding sequence is TGTGCCAGCAGCTTTGGCGGGCGGGGGGGCTTAGAGACCCAGTACTTC. The full variable domain, in which reference TRBV7-3 and TRBJ2-5 provide the parts outside the CDR3, is GAGVSQTPSNKVTEKGKYVELRCDPISGHTALYWYRQSLGQGPEFLIYFQGTGAADDSGLPNDRFFAVRPEGSVSTLKIQRTERGDSAVYLCASSFGGRGGLETQYFGPGTRLLVL.

This chain links TRBV6-2 or TRBV6-3 with TRBJ2-3, with D perhaps matching TRBD1 (6 bases). The CDR3 sequence is 17 residues long. Trimming removed 4 bases from V and 2 bases from J, with 19 bases in between. CDR1 is MNHEY and CDR2 is SVGEGT in the germline V gene. The CDR3 sequence: CASSLDEYRVSTDTQYF. The CDR3 DNA is TGTGCCAGCAGTTTAGATGAGTACAGGGTTTCCACAGATACGCAGTATTTT.

There are a few counts of this clone. The chain combines TRBV9 with TRBJ1-2; TRBD1 aligns across 10 bases. V was clipped by 0 bases and J by 6 bases; unmatched bases: 8. In germline, CDR1 is SGDLS, CDR2 YYNGEE. This CDR3 has 16 residues. CDR3 amino acids: CASSVATWTGGNGYTF. The CDR3 bases are TGTGCCAGCAGCGTAGCTACGTGGACAGGGGGGAATGGCTACACCTTC. Variable domain in full (rest from reference TRBV9 and TRBJ1-2): DSGVTQTPKHLITATGQRVTLRCSPRSGDLSVYWYQQSLDQGLQFLIQYYNGEERAKGNILERFSAQQFPDLHSELNLSSLELGDSALYFCASSVATWTGGNGYTFGSGTRLTVV.

The chain recombines TRBV19 with TRBJ1-1; TRBD1 aligns across 8 bases. The CDR3 runs to 13 residues. CDR1 and CDR2 from the germline V gene are LNHDA and SQIVND (reference sequence). Trimming removed 4 bases from V and 5 bases from J; junction bases left unmatched: 3. The DNA for the CDR3 is TGTGCCAGTAGTACAGGGGGCGGAACTGAAGCTTTCTTT. Translation gives CASSTGGGTEAFF.

The CDR3 sequence: CASSLGGQGQYNYGYTF. For the CDR3, the DNA is TGTGCCAGCAGCTTAGGAGGACAGGGACAGTATAACTATGGCTACACCTTC. This rearrangement joins TRBV7-2 to TRBJ1-2; 8 nucleotides agree with TRBD1. CDR1 is SGHTA, CDR2 FQGNSA, per germline. The CDR3 is 17 amino acids. The trim removed 1 base at V and 1 base at J, leaving 8 bases unmatched.

The chain employs TRBV7-3 and TRBJ2-5; possibly TRBD2 for D (6 bases). The germline gives CDR1 SGHTA, CDR2 FQGTGA. V dropped 5 bases and J dropped 2 bases, with 12 bases sitting between them. The CDR3 contains 14 residues. CDR3 sequence reads: CASSQFGTQETQYF. The DNA of the CDR3 is TGTGCCAGCAGCCAGTTCGGGACTCAAGAGACCCAGTACTTC.

V gene TRBV28 combines with J gene TRBJ2-6, with TRBD2 matching over 7 bases. CDR1 is MDHEN and CDR2 is SYDVKM in the germline V gene. The junction had 5 bases not matched to a gene; V was cut back by 7 bases and J by 2 bases. The CDR3 is 15 amino acids. DNA for the CDR3: TGTGCCAGCACGACGGGGGGAACTGGGGCCAACGTCCTGACTTTC. As protein: CASTTGGTGANVLTF.

The V gene is TRBV14, the J gene TRBJ2-1, with D possibly matching TRBD2 (5 bases). V was shortened by 0 bases and J by 2 bases, with 8 bases between the two germline ends. The CDR3 length is 15 residues. Germline CDR1 and CDR2: SGHDN and FVKESK. This CDR3 reads CASSQDRDTYNEQFF. The CDR3 nucleotides are TGTGCCAGCAGCCAAGATCGGGATACCTACAATGAGCAGTTCTTC.

The chain's CDR3 is CASSVTPGEKLFF. CDR3 sequence (DNA): TGTGCCAGCAGCGTCACTCCTGGAGAGAAACTGTTTTTT. The J gene is TRBJ1-4, the V gene TRBV9; D remains unclear. The CDR3 has 13 residues. V lost 2 bases to trimming and J lost 11 bases, with 13 bases between them. CDR1 is SGDLS and CDR2 is YYNGEE in the germline V gene.

The chain uses TRBV2 and TRBJ1-5; the match to TRBD1 covers 7 bases. After removal of 4 bases from V and 3 bases from J, the junction contained 12 bases not matched to a gene. The CDR3 consists of 17 residues. The germline V gene encodes CDR1 SNHLY and CDR2 FYNNEI. The CDR3 DNA sequence: TGTGCCAGCAGTGCTGGGACAGCCCCCAAACTCAATCAGCCCCAGCATTTT. It yields the protein CASSAGTAPKLNQPQHF.